Following are 28 T cell receptor beta chains from one sample sequenced in a study of CXCR3-negative and CXCR3-positive naive CD8 T cells. It was by 5' RACE with UMI labels that the TRB cDNA libraries were prepared. TCRdb re-called the 5' RACE reads, yielding one record per CDR3 amino acid sequence without DNA. The record lists around 95,000 distinct CDR3 sequences, of which the ten most abundant hold 1.1%. These receptors have no identified antigens. General study results and limits: The study found more hydrophobic TRB CDR3s in CXCR3-positive naive cells than in CXCR3-negative naive cells.

The sample taken for sequencing was naive CXCR3+ CD8+ T cells from blood. Subset given: CD45RO-CCR7+CD27+CD95- naive CD8+ T cells expressing CXCR3 (TNR3+). The receptor source for this set is a human donor in good health. Some clones in this sample may be carry-over from other donors' samples.

This sequence joins TRBV29-1 and TRBJ2-1; lacking DNA, the TRBD2 call made by TCRdb goes unchecked. Germline-derived CDR1 and CDR2 are SQVTM and ANQGSEA. This CDR3 is 15 amino acids long. The CDR3 spells CSAGRRGGYYNEQFF.

This chain uses TRBV29-1 with TRBJ1-1; TCRdb calls TRBD1, which cannot be checked without DNA. The CDR3 covers 14 residues. Germline V gene lookup returns CDR1 SQVTM and CDR2 ANQGSEA. The CDR3 reads CSVEGFGRDTEAFF.

This sequence joins TRBV12-5 and TRBJ1-2. The germline CDR1 and CDR2 sequences are LGHNT and FRNRAP. The CDR3 is made up of 15 amino acids. The CDR3 sequence: CASGLYGVEDYGYTF.

The chain is built from TRBV12-5 and TRBJ2-7. This CDR3 region has 12 residues. CDR1 and CDR2 (germline): LGHNT, FRNRAP. CDR3 amino acids: CASGLVLYEQYF.

The V gene is TRBV29-1, the J gene TRBJ2-7. The CDR3 contains 13 residues. Germline CDR1 and CDR2: SQVTM and ANQGSEA. The chain's CDR3 is CSVSKDLKYEHYF.

The rearrangement joins TRBV28 to TRBJ2-3. Germline V gene sequence: CDR1 MDHEN, CDR2 SYDVKM. The CDR3 sequence is 17 residues long. This CDR3 is CASSLAVSTGLTDTQYF.

The V gene is TRBV7-2, the J gene TRBJ2-7; the TCRdb call, TRBD2, lacks DNA for checking. The CDR3 consists of 13 residues. The germline CDR1 and CDR2 sequences are SGHTA and FQGNSA. The CDR3 is CASSPVTSSEQYF.

The rearrangement links TRBV7-9 to TRBJ2-1; lacking DNA, the TRBD2 call made by TCRdb goes unchecked. The CDR3 length is 15 residues. The V gene's germline CDR1 is SEHNR and CDR2 FQNEAQ (reference sequence). The chain's CDR3 is CASSLLEAGYNEQFF.

The chain combines TRBV2 with TRBJ2-2; the D gene TCRdb calls, TRBD2, cannot be checked with no DNA. This CDR3 is 19 amino acids long. Per the germline V gene, CDR1 is SNHLY and CDR2 is FYNNEI. The CDR3 region is CASGGLGTKPSANTGELFF.

This chain's CDR3 is CASTHGRGSYEQYF. The V call is TRBV27, the J call TRBJ2-7. CDR1 and CDR2 from the germline V gene are MNHEY and SMNVEV (reference sequence). This CDR3 is 14 amino acids long.

The rearrangement links TRBV11-2 to TRBJ2-7; the TCRdb call, TRBD1, lacks DNA for checking. There are 15 residues in the CDR3. CDR1 is SGHAT, CDR2 FQNNGV, per germline. CDR3 amino acids: CASSFEWGQGYEQYF.

This chain connects TRBV6-1 to TRBJ2-1; TCRdb indicates TRBD2, and absent DNA this call remains unverified. The CDR3 spans 14 residues. Per germline, CDR1 MNHNS and CDR2 SASEGT. CDR3 loop: CAGKRASSYNEQFF.

The chain joins TRBV6-6 to TRBJ2-4. CDR1 is MNHNY and CDR2 is SVGAGI in the germline V gene (reference sequence). CDR3 length equals 15 residues. The CDR3 here is CASSPNRSSKNIQYF.

This chain links TRBV12-5 with TRBJ1-1; checking the TCRdb D call of TRBD1 is not possible without DNA. The length of the CDR3 is 16 residues. Germline assignment: CDR1 LGHNT and CDR2 FRNRAP. The CDR3 protein is CASGLSDLGVNTEAFF.

The genes are TRBV19 and TRBJ2-6; TCRdb's D call of TRBD2 is untestable without DNA. The CDR3 is 15 residues long. Looked up from germline, CDR1 is LNHDA and CDR2 is SQIVND (reference sequence). CDR3 in amino acids: CASSIRGAGANVLTF.

The chain carries TRBV2 and TRBJ2-7; TCRdb's D call, TRBD1, is unchecked because there is no DNA. Germline V gene lookup returns CDR1 SNHLY and CDR2 FYNNEI. The CDR3 has 12 residues. CDR3 amino acids: CASSGTGAEQYF.

The chain carries TRBV7-8 and TRBJ2-5. Germline CDR1 and CDR2: SGHVS and FQNEAQ. The CDR3 runs to 13 residues. CDR3 residues: CASSLVRQETQYF.

The CDR3 loop reads CASSYKRGNTGELFF. The genes are TRBV6-2 or TRBV6-3 and TRBJ2-2; TCRdb returns TRBD2, unconfirmable since there is no DNA. Germline lookup yields CDR1 MNHEY and CDR2 SVGEGT. This CDR3 spans 15 amino acids.

This chain joins TRBV6-5 and TRBJ2-1; the TCRdb D gene call, TRBD1, has no DNA to confirm it. Germline-derived CDR1 and CDR2 are MNHEY and SVGAGI. CDR3 length equals 15 residues. CDR3 loop: CASSYGQGDNNEQFF.

The rearrangement uses TRBV29-1 and TRBJ2-5; there is no DNA to check the TCRdb D call of TRBD2. The CDR3 contains 13 residues. Per the germline V gene, CDR1 is SQVTM and CDR2 is ANQGSEA. CDR3 amino acids: CSARAGEQETQYF.

V gene TRBV12-3 or TRBV12-4 combines with J gene TRBJ1-1; TCRdb's assignment of TRBD1 cannot be checked, as there is no DNA. This CDR3 spans 15 amino acids. This CDR3 reads CASSFPGTGMAEAFF.

V usage is TRBV6-6 and J usage is TRBJ2-7. CDR1 MNHNY and CDR2 SVGAGI come from the germline V gene (reference sequence). The CDR3 contains 14 residues. The CDR3 sequence: CASSQRGRSYEQYF.

The chain carries TRBV9 and TRBJ1-1; TCRdb gives TRBD1 as the D gene, but with no DNA this cannot be confirmed. The CDR3 totals 14 residues. CDR1 is SGDLS, CDR2 YYNGEE, per germline. This CDR3 reads CASSVEGQNTEAFF. The full variable domain, its missing parts supplied by reference TRBV9 and TRBJ1-1, is DSGVTQTPKHLITATGQRVTLRCSPRSGDLSVYWYQQSLDQGLQFLIQYYNGEERAKGNILERFSAQQFPDLHSELNLSSLELGDSALYFCASSVEGQNTEAFFGQGTRLTVV.

The V and J genes are TRBV6-2 or TRBV6-3 and TRBJ1-2; TCRdb's D call of TRBD1 is untestable without DNA. CDR1 and CDR2 (germline): MNHEY, SVGEGT. This CDR3 region has 15 residues. CDR3 region: CASSSRTEIIYGYTF.

V and J are TRBV7-3 and TRBJ2-7; the TCRdb D gene call, TRBD1, has no DNA to confirm it. There are 17 residues in the CDR3. CDR1 SGHTA and CDR2 FQGTGA come from the germline V gene. Here the CDR3 reads CASSQNQPGHPGLEQYF.

The rearrangement joins TRBV6-2 or TRBV6-3 to TRBJ2-5. The CDR3 has 13 residues. Germline V gene data show CDR1 as MNHEY and CDR2 as SVGEGT. CDR3 loop: CASSYYGVETQYF.

The CDR3 protein is CASSPPGTGDTGELFF. This chain connects TRBV7-6 to TRBJ2-2. CDR1 is SGHVS and CDR2 is FNYEAQ in the germline V gene. There are 16 residues in the CDR3.

This chain links TRBV29-1 with TRBJ2-7. Germline CDR1 SQVTM, CDR2 ANQGSEA. This CDR3 has 12 residues. CDR3 protein: CSVEARPYEQYF.